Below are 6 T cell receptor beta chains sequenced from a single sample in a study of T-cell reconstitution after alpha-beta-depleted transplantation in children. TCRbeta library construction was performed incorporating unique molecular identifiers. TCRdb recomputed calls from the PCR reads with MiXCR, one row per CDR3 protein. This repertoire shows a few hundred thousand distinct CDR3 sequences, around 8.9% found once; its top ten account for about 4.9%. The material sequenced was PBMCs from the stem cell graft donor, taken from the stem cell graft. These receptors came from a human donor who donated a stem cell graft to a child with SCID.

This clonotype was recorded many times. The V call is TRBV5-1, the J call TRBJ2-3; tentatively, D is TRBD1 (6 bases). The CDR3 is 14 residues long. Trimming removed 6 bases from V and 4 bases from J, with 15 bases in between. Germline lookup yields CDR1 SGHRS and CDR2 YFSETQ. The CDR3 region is CASMLQGAADTQYF. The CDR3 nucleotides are TGCGCCAGCATGCTACAGGGCGCGGCAGATACGCAGTATTTT.

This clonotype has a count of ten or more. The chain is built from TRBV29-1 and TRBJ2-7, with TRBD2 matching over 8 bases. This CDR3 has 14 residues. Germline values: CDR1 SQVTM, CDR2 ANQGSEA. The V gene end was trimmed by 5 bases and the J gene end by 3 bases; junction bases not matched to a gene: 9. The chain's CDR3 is CSVTRGSGIYEQYF. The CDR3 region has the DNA TGCAGCGTTACCCGGGGTAGCGGGATCTACGAGCAGTACTTC.

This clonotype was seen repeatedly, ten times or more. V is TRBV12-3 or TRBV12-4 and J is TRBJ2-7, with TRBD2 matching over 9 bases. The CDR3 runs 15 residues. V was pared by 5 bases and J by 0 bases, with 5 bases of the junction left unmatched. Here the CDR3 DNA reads TGTGCCAGCAGTAGGACTAGCGTACCCTCCTACGAGCAGTACTTC. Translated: CASSRTSVPSYEQYF.

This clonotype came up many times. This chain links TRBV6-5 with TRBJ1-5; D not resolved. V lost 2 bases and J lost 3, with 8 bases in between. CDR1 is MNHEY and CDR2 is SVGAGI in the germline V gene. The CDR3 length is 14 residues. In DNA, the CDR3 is TGTGCCAGCAGTTACGGAGGGCACAATCAGCCCCAGCATTTT. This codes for CASSYGGHNQPQHF.

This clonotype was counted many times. This chain's CDR3 is CASSQPGPSRGTDTQYF. The CDR3 DNA follows: TGTGCCAGCAGTCAGCCGGGGCCAAGCCGGGGCACAGATACGCAGTATTTT. The genes are TRBV27 and TRBJ2-3; D could derive from TRBD1 or TRBD2 (5 bases each). With 5 bases removed from V and 1 base from J, the gap between germline ends came to 19 bases. Germline-derived CDR1 and CDR2 are MNHEY and SMNVEV (reference sequence). There are 17 residues in the CDR3.

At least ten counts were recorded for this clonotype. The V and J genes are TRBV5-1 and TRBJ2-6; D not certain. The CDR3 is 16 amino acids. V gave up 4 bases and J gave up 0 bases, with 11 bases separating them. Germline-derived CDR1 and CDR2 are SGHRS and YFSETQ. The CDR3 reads CASSPTKSSGANVLTF. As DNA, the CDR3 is TGCGCCAGCAGCCCCACCAAGAGCTCTGGGGCCAACGTCCTGACTTTC.